These 20 T cell receptor beta chains came from one sample sequenced in a study of blood T cell repertoires in COVID-19. The repertoire was sequenced with immunoSEQ multiplex PCR; TCRdb's copy has only in-frame clones and lacks some. The data contain 50,000 to 70,000 clones, less than 80% of them singletons. The material sequenced was peripheral blood. Source of these receptors: a man between 60 and 75 years old with acute or convalescent COVID-19.

This sequence joins TRBV27 and TRBJ1-1; D remains unclear. Trimming removed 5 bases at V and 1 base at J, with 11 bases between. Germline V CDR1 and CDR2: MNHEY, SMNVEV (reference sequence). The CDR3 has 14 residues. The chain's CDR3 is CASSPGSRNTEAFF. The CDR3 coding sequence is TGTGCCAGCAGTCCTGGGAGTCGGAACACTGAAGCTTTCTTT.

The chain is built from TRBV6-2 or TRBV6-3 and TRBJ1-2; tentative D call: TRBD1 (6 bases). The CDR3 has 15 residues. V lost 4 bases and J lost 1, with 13 bases in between. In germline, CDR1 is MNHEY, CDR2 SVGEGT. As DNA, the CDR3 is TGTGCCAGCAGTTTTCAAGACAGGATTAACTATGGCTACACCTTC. The encoded protein is CASSFQDRINYGYTF.

The sample holds a few counts of this clone. The chain couples TRBV4-3 to TRBJ1-3; D unresolved. Germline assignment: CDR1 LGHNA and CDR2 YSLEER. There are 16 residues in the CDR3. V gave up 0 bases and J gave up 2 bases, with 11 bases separating them. The CDR3: CASSQDTGRAGNTIYF. In DNA form, the CDR3 reads TGCGCCAGCAGCCAAGATACGGGGAGGGCTGGAAACACCATATATTTT.

The chain carries TRBV6-6 and TRBJ2-3; perhaps TRBD2 as D (5 bases). V shed 6 bases and J shed 0 bases, with 13 bases lying between them. The V gene's germline CDR1 is MNHNY and CDR2 SVGAGI (reference sequence). The CDR3 is made up of 15 amino acids. CDR3 coding DNA: TGTGCCAGCAGCACGGCGGGTGCTAGCACAGATACGCAGTATTTT. Translating gives CASSTAGASTDTQYF.

The chain uses TRBV2 and TRBJ1-5; D uncertain. V lost 1 base, J lost 3 bases, and 10 bases lay in between. The V gene's germline CDR1 is SNHLY and CDR2 FYNNEI. This CDR3 has 15 residues. CDR3 sequence: CASSEGRRNNQPQHF. The CDR3 DNA reads TGTGCCAGCAGTGAAGGTCGGCGGAACAATCAGCCCCAGCATTTT.

V and J are TRBV28 and TRBJ1-3, with TRBD1 as a possible D gene (5 bases). The CDR3 is 17 residues long. Trimming left V 1 base short and J 0 bases short, with 13 bases between. The V gene's germline CDR1 is MDHEN and CDR2 SYDVKM. The CDR3 is CASSLSGHLRSGNTIYF. The CDR3, as DNA: TGTGCCAGCAGTTTATCTGGACATCTGCGCTCTGGAAACACCATATATTTT. Drawing the rest from reference TRBV28 and TRBJ1-3, the complete variable domain is DVKVTQSSRYLVKRTGEKVFLECVQDMDHENMFWYRQDPGLGLRLIYFSYDVKMKEKGDIPEGYSVSREKKERFSLILESASTNQTSMYLCASSLSGHLRSGNTIYFGEGSWLTVV.

V and J are TRBV18 and TRBJ1-2; D not resolved. Germline V gene data show CDR1 as KGHSH and CDR2 as LQKENI. Trimming took off 9 bases at V and 8 bases at J, with 19 bases between the two ends. The CDR3 is 13 residues long. The CDR3 DNA sequence: TGTGCCAGTCTCACCACTCCCGAGAGCGGCTACACCTTC. This sequence encodes CASLTTPESGYTF.

The rearrangement links TRBV11-2 to TRBJ1-1, with D perhaps matching TRBD1 (6 bases). With 5 bases removed from V and 4 bases from J, the gap between germline ends came to 17 bases. This CDR3 has 15 residues. Germline V gives CDR1 SGHAT, CDR2 FQNNGV. CDR3 bases: TGTGCCAGCAGCCCCAGAACGACAGGATCCACTGAAGCTTTCTTT. As protein: CASSPRTTGSTEAFF. The full variable domain, with the rest looked up from reference TRBV11-2 and TRBJ1-1, is EAGVAQSPRYKIIEKRQSVAFWCNPISGHATLYWYQQILGQGPKLLIQFQNNGVVDDSQLPKDRFSAERLKGVDSTLKIQPAKLEDSAVYLCASSPRTTGSTEAFFGQGTRLTVV.

The V gene is TRBV6-1, the J gene TRBJ1-5; TRBD1 aligns across 7 bases. CDR3 size: 16 residues. In germline, CDR1 is MNHNS, CDR2 SASEGT. V shed 6 bases and J 3 bases; nucleotides not matched to a gene: 11. The CDR3 region is CASRESRQGPNQPQHF. In DNA, the CDR3 is TGTGCCAGCAGGGAATCTAGACAGGGACCCAATCAGCCCCAGCATTTT.

J is TRBJ1-1 and V is TRBV5-4, with TRBD1 matching over 7 bases. The CDR3 has 16 residues. Unmatched junction bases numbered 9, after V lost 4 bases and J lost 0 bases. Germline V lookup: CDR1 SGHNT, CDR2 YYREEE (reference sequence). CDR3 in amino acids: CASSPEGDSMNTEAFF. CDR3 in DNA: TGTGCCAGCAGCCCCGAGGGGGACAGCATGAACACTGAAGCTTTCTTT. Together with reference TRBV5-4 and TRBJ1-1, the CDR3 gives the full variable domain: ETGVTQSPTHLIKTRGQQVTLRCSSQSGHNTVSWYQQALGQGPQFIFQYYREEENGRGNFPPRFSGLQFPNYSSELNVNALELDDSALYLCASSPEGDSMNTEAFFGQGTRLTVV.

J is TRBJ2-5 and V is TRBV9; TRBD2 is a possible D gene (7 bases). CDR3 length: 13 amino acids. The germline gives CDR1 SGDLS, CDR2 YYNGEE. Trimming took 3 bases from V and 5 from J, leaving 11 bases between them. CDR3 coding DNA: TGTGCCAGCAGCGAGGGGGGGTTGGAGACCCAGTACTTC. Residues: CASSEGGLETQYF.

The chain uses TRBV7-2 and TRBJ2-7, with D possibly matching TRBD1 (5 bases). Germline V CDR1 and CDR2: SGHTA, FQGNSA. This CDR3 region has 14 residues. The V end lost 2 bases, the J end lost 5 bases, and 13 bases lay between the germline ends. The CDR3 protein is CASSLRQGADEQYF. In DNA, the CDR3 is TGTGCCAGCAGCTTACGTCAAGGGGCGGACGAGCAGTACTTC.

This chain links TRBV30 with TRBJ1-4; D is unclear. The CDR3 totals 14 residues. Germline V gives CDR1 GTSNPN, CDR2 SVGIG (reference sequence). V lost 4 bases and J lost 0, with 9 bases in between. Here the CDR3 DNA reads TGTGCCTGGAACTTGGGAGCAACTAATGAAAAACTGTTTTTT. Translated: CAWNLGATNEKLFF.

The rearrangement uses TRBV5-4 and TRBJ1-6; 7 nucleotides match TRBD1. The CDR3 consists of 17 residues. CDR1 SGHNT and CDR2 YYREEE come from the germline V gene (reference sequence). V was clipped by 4 bases and J by 9 bases; unmatched bases: 16. DNA for the CDR3: TGTGCCAGCAGCCCCGGAGGGGGCGGAGGATGGGGTTCACCCCTCCACTTT. Amino acid sequence: CASSPGGGGGWGSPLHF.

The V and J genes are TRBV29-1 and TRBJ1-4; D remains unclear. Trimming left V 6 bases short and J 4 bases short, with 9 bases between. This CDR3 is 12 amino acids long. Germline assignment: CDR1 SQVTM and CDR2 ANQGSEA. CDR3 loop: CSVVGGNEKLFF. CDR3 nucleotide sequence: TGCAGCGTCGTTGGCGGTAATGAAAAACTGTTTTTT.

The chain joins TRBV6-5 to TRBJ1-1; TRBD1 aligns across 8 bases. J gave up 6 bases and V 0 bases, and 6 bases lay outside the gene matches. The CDR3 covers 15 residues. Looked up from germline, CDR1 is MNHEY and CDR2 is SVGAGI. CDR3 protein: CASSYSGQGVAEAFF. The CDR3 DNA sequence: TGTGCCAGCAGTTACTCTGGACAGGGAGTCGCTGAAGCTTTCTTT.

In this sample, this clone turned up a few times. The rearrangement links TRBV3-1 (or the pseudogene TRBV3-2) to TRBJ2-1; D perhaps matches TRBD2 (6 bases). The V gene's germline CDR1 is LGHDT and CDR2 YNNKEL (reference sequence). This CDR3 spans 15 amino acids. Trimming took off 0 bases at V and 12 bases at J, with 18 bases between the two ends. CDR3 DNA: TGTGCCAGCAGCCAAGAAACGTCTAGCGCCGGAAGGCAGTTCTTC. This sequence encodes CASSQETSSAGRQFF.

The chain recombines TRBV24-1 with TRBJ1-5, with 7 nucleotides matching TRBD1. V gave up 5 bases and J gave up 4 bases; unmatched junction bases: 7. The CDR3 runs to 15 residues. Germline-derived CDR1 and CDR2 are KGHDR and SFDVKD. This CDR3 is CATSAKGAQNQPQHF. In nucleotides, the CDR3 is TGTGCCACCAGTGCCAAGGGGGCCCAGAATCAGCCCCAGCATTTT.

The chain carries TRBV28 and TRBJ1-1; D remains ambiguous. Deletions cut 6 bases from V and 4 bases from J, with 9 bases between. The V gene's germline CDR1 is MDHEN and CDR2 SYDVKM. This CDR3 has 12 amino acids. CDR3 DNA: TGTGCCAGCAGGGAGAGGGTCACTGAAGCTTTCTTT. Encoded protein: CASRERVTEAFF.

The chain couples TRBV7-2 to TRBJ2-7; 7 bases fit TRBD1. Germline V gene sequence: CDR1 SGHTA, CDR2 FQGNSA. This CDR3 region has 15 residues. The J segment lost 0 bases and the V segment lost 5 bases, leaving 7 bases of the junction unmatched. As DNA, the CDR3 is TGTGCCAGCAGCAGACAGGGTGGGTACTCCTACGAGCAGTACTTC. Translated, it gives CASSRQGGYSYEQYF.